The clone carrying this T cell receptor (beta chain) was detected once. Assay used: immunoSEQ multiplex PCR; TCRdb lists only in-frame clones, some missing. The sample consists of fewer than 250,000 clones, almost 90% of them appearing once. Researchers sorted participants into cohorts using their self-reported clinical history. These data belong to a study of blood T cell repertoires in COVID-19. Looked up from germline, CDR1 is GTSNPN and CDR2 is SVGIG (reference sequence). V was clipped by 2 bases and J by 8 bases; unmatched bases: 8. The CDR3 contains 13 residues. Specimen: PBMCs or T cells enriched from blood (not recorded which). This TCR derives from a man younger than 40 who had been exposed to COVID-19. This sequence joins TRBV30 and TRBJ1-2; 7 nucleotides align to TRBD1. The CDR3 DNA sequence: TGTGCCTGGAGTTCTGGACAGGTTTACGGCTACACCTTC. Its translation: CAWSSGQVYGYTF. The full variable domain, rest sourced from reference TRBV30 and TRBJ1-2, is SQTIHQWPATLVQPVGSPLSLECTVEGTSNPNLYWYRQAAGRGLQLLFYSVGIGQISSEVPQNLSASRPQDRQFILSSKKLLLSDSGFYLCAWSSGQVYGYTFGSGTRLTVV.